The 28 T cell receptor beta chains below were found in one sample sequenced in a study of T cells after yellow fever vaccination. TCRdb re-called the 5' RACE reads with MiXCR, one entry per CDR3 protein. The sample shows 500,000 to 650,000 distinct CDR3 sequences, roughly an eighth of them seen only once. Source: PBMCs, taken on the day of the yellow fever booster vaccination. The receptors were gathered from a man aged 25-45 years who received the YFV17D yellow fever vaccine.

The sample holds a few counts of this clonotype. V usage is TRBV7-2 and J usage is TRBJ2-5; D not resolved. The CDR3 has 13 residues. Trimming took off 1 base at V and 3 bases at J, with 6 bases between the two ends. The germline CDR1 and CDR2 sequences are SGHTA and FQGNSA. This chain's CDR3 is CASSLVFEETQYF. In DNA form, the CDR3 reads TGTGCCAGCAGCTTAGTTTTCGAAGAGACCCAGTACTTC.

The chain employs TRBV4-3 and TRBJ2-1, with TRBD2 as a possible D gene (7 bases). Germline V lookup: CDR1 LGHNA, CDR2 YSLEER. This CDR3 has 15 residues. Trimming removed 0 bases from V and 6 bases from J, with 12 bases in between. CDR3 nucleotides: TGCGCCAGCAGCCAAGAGCACAGGGAGGGCAATGAGCAGTTCTTC. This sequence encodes CASSQEHREGNEQFF.

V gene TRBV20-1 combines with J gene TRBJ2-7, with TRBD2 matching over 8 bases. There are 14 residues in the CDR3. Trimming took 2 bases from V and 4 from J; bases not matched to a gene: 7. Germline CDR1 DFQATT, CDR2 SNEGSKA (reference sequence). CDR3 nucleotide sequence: TGCAGTGCTAGAAACGGGACTAGTGGTTACGAGCAGTACTTC. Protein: CSARNGTSGYEQYF.

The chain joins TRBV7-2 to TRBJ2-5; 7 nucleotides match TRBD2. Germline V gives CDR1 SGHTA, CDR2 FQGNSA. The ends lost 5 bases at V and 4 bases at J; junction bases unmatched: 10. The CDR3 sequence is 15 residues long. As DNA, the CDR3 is TGTGCCAGCAGCCTCTTTGGGGGAGGGCGAGAGACCCAGTACTTC. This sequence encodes CASSLFGGGRETQYF.

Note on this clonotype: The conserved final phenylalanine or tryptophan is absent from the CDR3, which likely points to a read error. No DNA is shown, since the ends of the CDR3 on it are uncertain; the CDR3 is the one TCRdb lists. The CDR3: CASSPKSGTGGDV. V is TRBV18 and J is TRBJ1-3; the table names TRBD1, a call not compared with the DNA. Looked up from germline, CDR1 is KGHSH and CDR2 is LQKENI. Including both end residues, the CDR3 is 13 amino acids long.

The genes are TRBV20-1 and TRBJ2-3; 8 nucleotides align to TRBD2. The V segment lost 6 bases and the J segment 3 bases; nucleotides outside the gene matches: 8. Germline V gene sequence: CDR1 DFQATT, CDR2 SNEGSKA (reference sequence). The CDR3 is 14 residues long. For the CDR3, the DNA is TGCAGTGCAAGACTGAGCGGGAGAACAGATACGCAGTATTTT. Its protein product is CSARLSGRTDTQYF.

The CDR3 bases are TGTGCCAGTAGTATAGGTCACGCGGGAGGATACAATGAGCAGTTCTTC. This encodes CASSIGHAGGYNEQFF. The chain has TRBV19 and TRBJ2-1; 8 bases are shared with TRBD2. Germline loops: CDR1 LNHDA, CDR2 SQIVND (reference sequence). CDR3 length: 16 residues. V lost 1 base, J lost 4 bases, and 6 bases stayed unmatched.

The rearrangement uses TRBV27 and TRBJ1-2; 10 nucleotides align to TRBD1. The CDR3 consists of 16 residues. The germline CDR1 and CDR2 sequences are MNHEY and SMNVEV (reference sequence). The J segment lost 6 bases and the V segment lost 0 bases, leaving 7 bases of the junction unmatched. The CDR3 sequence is CASSLSFYGTGDGYTF. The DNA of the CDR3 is TGTGCCAGCAGTTTATCGTTTTATGGGACAGGGGATGGCTACACCTTC.

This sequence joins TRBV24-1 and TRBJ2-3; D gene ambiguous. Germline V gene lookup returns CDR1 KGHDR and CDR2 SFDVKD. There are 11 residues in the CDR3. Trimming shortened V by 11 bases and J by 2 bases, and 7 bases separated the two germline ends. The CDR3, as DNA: TGTGCCATAAGAGACACAGATACGCAGTATTTT. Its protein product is CAIRDTDTQYF.

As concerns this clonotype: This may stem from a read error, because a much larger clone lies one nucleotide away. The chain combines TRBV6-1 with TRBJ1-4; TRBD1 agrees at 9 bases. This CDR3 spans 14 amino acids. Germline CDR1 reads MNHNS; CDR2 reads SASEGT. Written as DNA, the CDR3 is TGTGCCAGCAGTGACGGACAGGGGCAGGAAAATCTGTTTTTT. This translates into CASSDGQGQENLFF.

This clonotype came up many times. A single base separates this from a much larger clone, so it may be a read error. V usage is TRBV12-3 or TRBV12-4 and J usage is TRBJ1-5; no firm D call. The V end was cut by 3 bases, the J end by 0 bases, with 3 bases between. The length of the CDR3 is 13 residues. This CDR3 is CASSFNSNQPQHF. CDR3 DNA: TGTGCCAGCAGTTTTAATAGCAATCAGCCCCAGCATTTT.

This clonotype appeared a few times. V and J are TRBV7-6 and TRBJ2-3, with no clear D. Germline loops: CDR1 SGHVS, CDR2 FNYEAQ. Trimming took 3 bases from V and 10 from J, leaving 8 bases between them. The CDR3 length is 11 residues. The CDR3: CASSFGYAQYF. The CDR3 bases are TGTGCCAGCAGCTTCGGGTATGCGCAGTATTTT.

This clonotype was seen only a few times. The CDR3 bases are TGTGCCAGCAGTGTCAGTGAAGAGACCCAGTACTTC. Amino acids: CASSVSEETQYF. V and J are TRBV2 and TRBJ2-5; D is unclear. CDR3 length: 12 residues. V dropped 4 bases and J dropped 3 bases, with 6 bases sitting between them. Germline-derived CDR1 and CDR2 are SNHLY and FYNNEI.

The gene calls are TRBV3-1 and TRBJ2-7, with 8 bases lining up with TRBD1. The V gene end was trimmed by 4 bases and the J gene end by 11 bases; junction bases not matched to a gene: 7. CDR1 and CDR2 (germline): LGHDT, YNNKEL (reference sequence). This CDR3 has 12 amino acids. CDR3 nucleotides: TGTGCCAGCAGCCGACAGGGGCAGTCGAAGTACTTC. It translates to CASSRQGQSKYF.

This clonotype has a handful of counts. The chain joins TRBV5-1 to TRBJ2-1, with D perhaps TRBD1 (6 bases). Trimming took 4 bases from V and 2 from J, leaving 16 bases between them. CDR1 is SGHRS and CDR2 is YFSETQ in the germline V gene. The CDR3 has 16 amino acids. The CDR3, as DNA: TGCGCCAGCAGCCCGGACCGGGGACAAGCCTACAATGAGCAGTTCTTC. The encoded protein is CASSPDRGQAYNEQFF.

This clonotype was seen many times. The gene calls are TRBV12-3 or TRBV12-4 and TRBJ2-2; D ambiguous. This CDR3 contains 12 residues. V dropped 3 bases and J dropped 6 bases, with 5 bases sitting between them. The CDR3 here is CASSFGAGELFF. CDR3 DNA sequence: TGTGCCAGCAGTTTTGGGGCCGGGGAGCTGTTTTTT.

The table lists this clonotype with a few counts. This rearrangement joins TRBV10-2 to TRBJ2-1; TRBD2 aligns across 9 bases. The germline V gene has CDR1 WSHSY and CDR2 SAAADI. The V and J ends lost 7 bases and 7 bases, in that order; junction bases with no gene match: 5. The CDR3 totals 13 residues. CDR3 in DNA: TGCGCCAGCATGCGGGAGGGCCTTAATGAGCAGTTCTTC. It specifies CASMREGLNEQFF.

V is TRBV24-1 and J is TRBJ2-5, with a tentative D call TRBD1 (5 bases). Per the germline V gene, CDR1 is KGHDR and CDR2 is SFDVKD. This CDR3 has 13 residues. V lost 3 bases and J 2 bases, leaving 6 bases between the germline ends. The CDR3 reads CATSDRQQETQYF. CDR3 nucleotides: TGTGCCACCAGTGATAGACAGCAAGAGACCCAGTACTTC.

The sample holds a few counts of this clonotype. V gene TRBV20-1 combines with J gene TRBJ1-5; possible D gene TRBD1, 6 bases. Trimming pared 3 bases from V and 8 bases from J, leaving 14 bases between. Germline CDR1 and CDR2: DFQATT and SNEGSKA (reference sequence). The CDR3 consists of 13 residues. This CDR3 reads CSASHRAREPQHF. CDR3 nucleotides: TGCAGTGCTAGCCACAGGGCCAGAGAGCCCCAGCATTTT.

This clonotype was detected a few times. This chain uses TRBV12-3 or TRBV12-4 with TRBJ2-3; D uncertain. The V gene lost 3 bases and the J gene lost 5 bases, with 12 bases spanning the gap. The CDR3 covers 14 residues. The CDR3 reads CASSLSARRDTQYF. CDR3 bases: TGTGCCAGCAGTTTGTCCGCGAGGAGAGATACGCAGTATTTT.

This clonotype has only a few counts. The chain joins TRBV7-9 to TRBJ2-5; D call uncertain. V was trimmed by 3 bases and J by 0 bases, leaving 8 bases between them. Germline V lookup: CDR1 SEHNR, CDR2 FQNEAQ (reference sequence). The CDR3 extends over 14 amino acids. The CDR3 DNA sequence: TGTGCCAGCAGCTTTAAGAAGTACCAAGAGACCCAGTACTTC. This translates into CASSFKKYQETQYF. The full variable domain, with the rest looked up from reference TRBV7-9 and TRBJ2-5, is DTGVSQNPRHKITKRGQNVTFRCDPISEHNRLYWYRQTLGQGPEFLTYFQNEAQLEKSRLLSDRFSAERPKGSFSTLEIQRTEQGDSAMYLCASSFKKYQETQYFGPGTRLLVL.

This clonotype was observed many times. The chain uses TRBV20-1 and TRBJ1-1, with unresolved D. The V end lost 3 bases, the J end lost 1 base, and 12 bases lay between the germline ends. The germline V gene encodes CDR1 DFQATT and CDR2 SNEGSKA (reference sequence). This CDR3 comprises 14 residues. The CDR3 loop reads CSASGSSSNTEAFF. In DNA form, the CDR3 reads TGCAGTGCTAGCGGCAGTTCATCGAACACTGAAGCTTTCTTT.

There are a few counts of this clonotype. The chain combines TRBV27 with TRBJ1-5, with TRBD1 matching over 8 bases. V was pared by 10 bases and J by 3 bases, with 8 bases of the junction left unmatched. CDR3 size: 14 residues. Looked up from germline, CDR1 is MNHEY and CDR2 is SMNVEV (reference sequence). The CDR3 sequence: CAIPYRGANQPQHF. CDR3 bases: TGTGCCATACCCTACAGGGGGGCCAATCAGCCCCAGCATTTT.

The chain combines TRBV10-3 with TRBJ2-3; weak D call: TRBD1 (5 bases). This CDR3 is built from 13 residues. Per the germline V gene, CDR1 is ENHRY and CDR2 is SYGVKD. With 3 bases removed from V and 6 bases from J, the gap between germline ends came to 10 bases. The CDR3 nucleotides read TGTGCCATCAGTGATGCCAGGGCGGATACGCAGTATTTT. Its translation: CAISDARADTQYF.

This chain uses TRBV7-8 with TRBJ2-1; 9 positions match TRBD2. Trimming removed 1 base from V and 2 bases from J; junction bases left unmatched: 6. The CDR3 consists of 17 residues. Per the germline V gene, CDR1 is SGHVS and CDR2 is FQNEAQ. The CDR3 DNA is TGTGCCAGCAGCTTAGAGATTAGCGGGAGTGCCTACAATGAGCAGTTCTTC. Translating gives CASSLEISGSAYNEQFF. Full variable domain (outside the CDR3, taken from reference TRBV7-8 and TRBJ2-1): GAGVSQSPRYKVAKRGQDVALRCDPISGHVSLFWYQQALGQGPEFLTYFQNEAQLDKSGLPSDRFFAERPEGSVSTLKIQRTQQEDSAVYLCASSLEISGSAYNEQFFGPGTRLTVL.

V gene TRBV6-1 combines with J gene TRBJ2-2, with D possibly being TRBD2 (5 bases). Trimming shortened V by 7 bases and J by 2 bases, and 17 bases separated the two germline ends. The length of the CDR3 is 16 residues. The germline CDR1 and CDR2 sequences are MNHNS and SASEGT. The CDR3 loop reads CASIPPEGVNTGELFF. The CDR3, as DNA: TGTGCCAGCATTCCCCCAGAGGGAGTTAACACCGGGGAGCTGTTTTTT.

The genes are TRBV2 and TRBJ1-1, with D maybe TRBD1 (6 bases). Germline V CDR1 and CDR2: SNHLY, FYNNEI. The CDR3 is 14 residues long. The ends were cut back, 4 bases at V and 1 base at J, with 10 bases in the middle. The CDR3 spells CASSAGGQNTEAFF. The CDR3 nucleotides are TGTGCCAGCAGTGCGGGGGGCCAGAACACTGAAGCTTTCTTT.

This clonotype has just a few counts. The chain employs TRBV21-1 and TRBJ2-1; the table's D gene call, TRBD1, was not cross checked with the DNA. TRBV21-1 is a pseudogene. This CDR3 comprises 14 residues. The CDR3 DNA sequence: TGTGCCAGCAGCCAGCCGGGGGGGGCGGATGAGCAGTTCTTC. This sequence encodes CASSQPGGADEQFF.